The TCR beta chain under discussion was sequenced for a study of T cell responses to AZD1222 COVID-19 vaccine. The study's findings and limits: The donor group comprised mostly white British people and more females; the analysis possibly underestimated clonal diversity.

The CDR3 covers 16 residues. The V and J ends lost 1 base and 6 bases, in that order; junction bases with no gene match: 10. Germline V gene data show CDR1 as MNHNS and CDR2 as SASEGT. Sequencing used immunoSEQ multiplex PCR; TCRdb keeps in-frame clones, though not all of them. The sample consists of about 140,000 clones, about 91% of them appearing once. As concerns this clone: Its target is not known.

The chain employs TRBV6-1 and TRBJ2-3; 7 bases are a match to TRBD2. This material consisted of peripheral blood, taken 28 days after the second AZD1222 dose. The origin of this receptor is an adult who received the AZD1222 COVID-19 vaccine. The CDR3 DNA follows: TGTGCCAGCAGTGAAGTCCCTAGCGGAGGTGGGGATACGCAGTATTTT. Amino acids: CASSEVPSGGGDTQYF.